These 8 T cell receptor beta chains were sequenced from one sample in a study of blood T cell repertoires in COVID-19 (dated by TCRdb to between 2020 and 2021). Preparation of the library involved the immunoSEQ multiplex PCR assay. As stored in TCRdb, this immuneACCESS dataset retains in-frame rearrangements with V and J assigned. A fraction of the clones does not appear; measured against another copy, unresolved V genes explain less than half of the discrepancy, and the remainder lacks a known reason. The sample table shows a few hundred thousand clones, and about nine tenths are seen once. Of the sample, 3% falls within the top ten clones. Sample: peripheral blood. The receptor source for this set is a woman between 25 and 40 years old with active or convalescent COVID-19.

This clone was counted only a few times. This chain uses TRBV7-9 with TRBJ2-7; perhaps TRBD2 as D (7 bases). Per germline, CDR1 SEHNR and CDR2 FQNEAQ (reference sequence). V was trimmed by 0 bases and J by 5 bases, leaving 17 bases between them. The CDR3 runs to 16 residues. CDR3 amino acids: CASSLAGAGARNEQYF. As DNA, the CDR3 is TGTGCCAGCAGCTTAGCGGGCGCGGGGGCAAGGAACGAGCAGTACTTC.

CDR3 loop: CASTASPGLAGIYNSGELFF. In DNA, the CDR3 is TGTGCCAGTACCGCCAGTCCGGGACTAGCGGGGATCTACAATTCCGGGGAGCTGTTTTTT. V is TRBV19 and J is TRBJ2-2; TRBD2 agrees at 13 bases. The V gene end was trimmed by 7 bases and the J gene end by 6 bases; junction bases not matched to a gene: 20. CDR3 length: 20 amino acids. Per the germline V gene, CDR1 is LNHDA and CDR2 is SQIVND (reference sequence).

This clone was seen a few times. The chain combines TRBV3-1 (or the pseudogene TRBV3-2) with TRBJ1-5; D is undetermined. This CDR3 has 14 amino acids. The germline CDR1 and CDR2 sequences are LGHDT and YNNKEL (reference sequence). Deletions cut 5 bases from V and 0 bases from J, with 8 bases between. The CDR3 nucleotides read TGTGCCAGCAGCTTCAGTTATAGCAATCAGCCCCAGCATTTT. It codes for CASSFSYSNQPQHF.

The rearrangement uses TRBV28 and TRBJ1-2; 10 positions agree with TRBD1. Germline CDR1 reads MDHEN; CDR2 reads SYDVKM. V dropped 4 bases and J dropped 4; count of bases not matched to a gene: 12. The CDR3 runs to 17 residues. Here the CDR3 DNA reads TGTGCCAGCAGTTCGTCGGCGGGACAGGGGACCTTCTATGGCTACACCTTC. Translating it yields CASSSSAGQGTFYGYTF.

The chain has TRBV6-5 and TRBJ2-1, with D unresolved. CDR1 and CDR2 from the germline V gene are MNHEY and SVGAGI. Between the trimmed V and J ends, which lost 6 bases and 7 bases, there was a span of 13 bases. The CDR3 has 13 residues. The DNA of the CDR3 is TGTGCCAGCAGCTCATCAACTTGGAATGAGCAGTTCTTC. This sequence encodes CASSSSTWNEQFF.

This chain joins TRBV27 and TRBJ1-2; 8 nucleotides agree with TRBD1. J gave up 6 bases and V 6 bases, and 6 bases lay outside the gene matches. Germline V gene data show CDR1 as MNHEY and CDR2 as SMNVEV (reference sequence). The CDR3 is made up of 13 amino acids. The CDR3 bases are TGTGCCAGCAGAACAGGGGGACAGAATGGCTACACCTTC. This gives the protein CASRTGGQNGYTF.

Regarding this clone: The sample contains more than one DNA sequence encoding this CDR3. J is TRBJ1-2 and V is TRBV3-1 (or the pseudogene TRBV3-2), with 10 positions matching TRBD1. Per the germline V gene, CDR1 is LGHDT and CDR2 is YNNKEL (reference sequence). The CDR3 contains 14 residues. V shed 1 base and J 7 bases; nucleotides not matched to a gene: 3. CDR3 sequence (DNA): TGTGCCAGCAGCCAAGGACAGGGGGCTCGTGGCTACACCTTC. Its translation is CASSQGQGARGYTF.

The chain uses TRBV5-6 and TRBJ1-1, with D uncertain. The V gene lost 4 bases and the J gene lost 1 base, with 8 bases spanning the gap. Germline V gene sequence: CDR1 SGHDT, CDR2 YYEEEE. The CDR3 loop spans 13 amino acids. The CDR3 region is CASSIGGNTEAFF. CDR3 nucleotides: TGTGCCAGCAGCATAGGAGGGAACACTGAAGCTTTCTTT. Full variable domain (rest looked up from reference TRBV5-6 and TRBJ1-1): DAGVTQSPTHLIKTRGQQVTLRCSPKSGHDTVSWYQQALGQGPQFIFQYYEEEERQRGNFPDRFSGHQFPNYSSELNVNALLLGDSALYLCASSIGGNTEAFFGQGTRLTVV.